Below, one T cell receptor beta chain is given with its context. Per the original data handling: The assay estimated nucleated cells by amplifying reference gene primers. The repertoire was sequenced with immunoSEQ multiplex PCR; TCRdb's copy has only in-frame clones and lacks some. That table furnishes V, J and clone size, whereas the DNA furnished D and trimming. Here the sample spans 35,000 to 40,000 clones, roughly 86% being singletons. This sample stems from a study of blood T cell repertoires in COVID-19. Overall study context: The United States, Italy and Spain provided the acute and convalescent COVID-19 samples. From T cells, B-cell-depleted T cells, or PBMCs came the material, which was cDNA or gDNA.

In germline, CDR1 is GTSNPN, CDR2 SVGIG (reference sequence). The CDR3 contains 11 residues. Trimming pared 2 bases from V and 5 bases from J, leaving 7 bases between. The clonotype was recovered from a human donor in a cohort sampled during active COVID-19. Material for sequencing was peripheral blood. The chain recombines TRBV30 with TRBJ2-7; no reliable D call. This chain's CDR3 is CAWSTSDEQYF. CDR3 DNA sequence: TGTGCCTGGAGTACTTCCGACGAGCAGTACTTC. Complete variable domain (other parts from reference TRBV30 and TRBJ2-7): SQTIHQWPATLVQPVGSPLSLECTVEGTSNPNLYWYRQAAGRGLQLLFYSVGIGQISSEVPQNLSASRPQDRQFILSSKKLLLSDSGFYLCAWSTSDEQYFGPGTRLTVT.